Listed below are T cell receptor beta chains from one sample, sequenced in a study of early T cells in non-severe SARS-CoV-2 infection. TCRdb used MiXCR to reprocess the 5' RACE reads, holding one entry per CDR3 protein. This repertoire shows over 50,000 distinct CDR3 sequences, approximately 10% found once; its top ten account for about 1.2%. The sequenced material came from whole blood. The receptors stem from an adult who was a healthcare worker with PCR-confirmed SARS-CoV-2 infection or an uninfected control (not recorded which). Both conserved end residues are part of each CDR3. The D gene is left open where the match is weak. Clone size appears in some rows only: once, few, many, or a class for an expanded clone.

TRBD1	many	TRBV19	TRBJ2-4	TGTGCCAGTAGTTTAGACCCGGGACAGGGGGCGAGAAACATTCAGTACTTC	CASSLDPGQGARNIQYF
TRBD1	few	TRBV3-1	TRBJ2-3	TGTGCCAGCAGTCTGACAGGGGAGCCAGATACGCAGTATTTT	CASSLTGEPDTQYF
-	few	TRBV3-1	TRBJ2-3	TGTGCCAGCAGCCCCCATGACCCCGGGCCGCAGTATTTT	CASSPHDPGPQYF
TRBD1	-	TRBV20-1	TRBJ1-2	TGCAGTGCTAGCGCCGCAGGGGGAAACTATGGCTACACCTTC	CSASAAGGNYGYTF
-	-	TRBV20-1	TRBJ2-5	TGCAGTGCTATAGGGGATTTACAAGAGACCCAGTACTTC	CSAIGDLQETQYF
TRBD1	few	TRBV28	TRBJ1-6	TGTGCCAGCAGAACGGACAGGGGGCTTAATTCACCCCTCCACTTT	CASRTDRGLNSPLHF
-	few	TRBV14	TRBJ2-2	TGTGCCAGCAGCCAAGTTCATCGGGCCGCCGGGGAGCTGTTTTTT	CASSQVHRAAGELFF
-	many	TRBV2	TRBJ2-5	TGTGCCAGCAGTGCCAGGGAGGTCGAGACCCAGTACTTC	CASSAREVETQYF
-	few	TRBV19	TRBJ2-5	TGTGCCAGTAGTGTCAACCAGATCCAAGAGACCCAGTACTTC	CASSVNQIQETQYF
-	many	TRBV6-1	TRBJ1-1	TGTGCCGCACACAGGGAGGTTCGGACTGAAGCTTTCTTT	CAAHREVRTEAFF